This T cell receptor (beta chain) was identified during a study of blood T cells in healthy people across ages. Study in general: About one barcoded TCR beta cDNA was captured per two T cells. Study-wide results and limits: The study found more naive CD4+ cells and higher diversity in long-lived than aged donors.

With a J-beta primer mix and a sample-barcoded 5' primer, a second PCR ran about 7 to 11 cycles. TCRdb called the 5' RACE reads again in MiXCR, with one record for every CDR3 protein. This sample has over 700,000 distinct CDR3 sequences, with approximately 25% found just once. As to this clonotype: The antigen remains unidentified.

This CDR3 has 14 amino acids. V gave up 1 base and J gave up 7 bases, with 13 bases separating them. Germline V CDR1 and CDR2: MGHDK, SYGVNS. These sequences were also reported in another study, on T cells of mothers and their children. That paper adds: Each mother yielded more than 9.5 million TCR beta CDR3 reads. Each child yielded some 3 million reads.

This chain uses TRBV25-1 with TRBJ1-2; perhaps TRBD1 as D (6 bases). The sequence derives from a boy between 5 and 17 years old in good health. The source material was blood. The CDR3 protein is CASSEWGARSGYTF. CDR3 nucleotides: TGTGCCAGCAGTGAATGGGGGGCGCGCTCTGGCTACACCTTC.